This T cell receptor beta chain emerged from a study of cytotoxic CD8 clonotypes in ibrutinib-treated CLL. This clone was seen more than once but under ten times. Germline CDR1 is DFQATT and CDR2 is SNEGSKA (reference sequence). The CDR3 length is 11 residues. Trimming removed 5 bases from V and 6 bases from J, with 9 bases in between. Deep sequencing aimed at 1 in 200,000 to 1 in 1 million T cells' resolution. Generated by immunoSEQ multiplex PCR, the TCRdb table keeps only in-frame clones and is missing some. The sample yields 130,000 or so clones, around 77% seen once. Sequencing used PBMCs, obtained after 12 months of ibrutinib treatment. This TCR came from a human donor with chronic lymphocytic leukemia. The rearrangement joins TRBV20-1 to TRBJ2-3; D is undetermined. DNA of the CDR3: TGCAGTGCTCTTCCTCGGGATACGCAGTATTTT. Residues: CSALPRDTQYF.